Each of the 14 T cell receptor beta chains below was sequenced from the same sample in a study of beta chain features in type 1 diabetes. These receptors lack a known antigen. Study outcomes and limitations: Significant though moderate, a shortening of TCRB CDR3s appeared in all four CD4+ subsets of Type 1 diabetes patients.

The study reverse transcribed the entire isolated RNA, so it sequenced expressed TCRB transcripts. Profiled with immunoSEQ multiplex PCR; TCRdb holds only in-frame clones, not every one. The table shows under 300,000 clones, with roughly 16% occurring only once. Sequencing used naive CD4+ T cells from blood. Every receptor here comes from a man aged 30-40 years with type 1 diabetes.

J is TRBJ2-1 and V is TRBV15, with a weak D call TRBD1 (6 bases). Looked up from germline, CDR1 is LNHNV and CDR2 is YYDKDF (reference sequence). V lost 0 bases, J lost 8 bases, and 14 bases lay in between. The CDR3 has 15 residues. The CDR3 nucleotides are TGTGCCACCAGCAGAGACGGAGGTGGGGGCTATGAGCAGTTCTTC. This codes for CATSRDGGGGYEQFF.

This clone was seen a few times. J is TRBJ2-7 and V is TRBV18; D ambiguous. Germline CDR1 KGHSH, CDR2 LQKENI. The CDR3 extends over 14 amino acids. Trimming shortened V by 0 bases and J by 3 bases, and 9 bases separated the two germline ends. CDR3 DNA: TGTGCCAGCTCACCACCAAAAGGGTTCTACGAGCAGTACTTC. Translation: CASSPPKGFYEQYF.

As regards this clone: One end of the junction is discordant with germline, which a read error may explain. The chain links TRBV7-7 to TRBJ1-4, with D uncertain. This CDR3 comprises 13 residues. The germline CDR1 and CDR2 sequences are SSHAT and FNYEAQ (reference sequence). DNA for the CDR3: TGTGCTAGCAGCCTAACAACTAATGAAAAACTGTTTTTT. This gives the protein CASSLTTNEKLFF.

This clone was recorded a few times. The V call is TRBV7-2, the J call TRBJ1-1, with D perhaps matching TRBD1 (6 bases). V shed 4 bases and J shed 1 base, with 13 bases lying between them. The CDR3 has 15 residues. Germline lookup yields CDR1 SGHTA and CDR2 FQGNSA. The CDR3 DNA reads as TGTGCCAGCAGCTACACCTCGACAGGGAACACTGAAGCTTTCTTT. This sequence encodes CASSYTSTGNTEAFF.

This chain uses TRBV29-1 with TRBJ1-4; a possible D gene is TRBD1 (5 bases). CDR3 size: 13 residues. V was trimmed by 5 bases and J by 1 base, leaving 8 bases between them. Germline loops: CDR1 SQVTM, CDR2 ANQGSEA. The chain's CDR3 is CSVSQGTNEKLFF. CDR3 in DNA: TGCAGCGTTTCCCAGGGAACTAATGAAAAACTGTTTTTT.

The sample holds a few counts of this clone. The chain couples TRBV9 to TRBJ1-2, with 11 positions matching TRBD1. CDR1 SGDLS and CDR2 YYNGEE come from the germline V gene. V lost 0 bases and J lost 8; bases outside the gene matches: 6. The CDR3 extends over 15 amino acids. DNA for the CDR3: TGTGCCAGCAGCGTAGTAGGACAGGGGGCGGAAGGCTACACCTTC. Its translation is CASSVVGQGAEGYTF.

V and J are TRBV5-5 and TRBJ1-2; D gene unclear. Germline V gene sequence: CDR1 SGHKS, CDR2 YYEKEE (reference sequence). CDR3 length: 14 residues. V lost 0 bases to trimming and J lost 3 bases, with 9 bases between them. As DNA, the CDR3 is TGTGCCAGCAGCTTGGGGACTACTGACTATGGCTACACCTTC. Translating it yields CASSLGTTDYGYTF. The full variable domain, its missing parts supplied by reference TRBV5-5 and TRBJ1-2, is DAGVTQSPTHLIKTRGQQVTLRCSPISGHKSVSWYQQVLGQGPQFIFQYYEKEERGRGNFPDRFSARQFPNYSSELNVNALLLGDSALYLCASSLGTTDYGYTFGSGTRLTVV.

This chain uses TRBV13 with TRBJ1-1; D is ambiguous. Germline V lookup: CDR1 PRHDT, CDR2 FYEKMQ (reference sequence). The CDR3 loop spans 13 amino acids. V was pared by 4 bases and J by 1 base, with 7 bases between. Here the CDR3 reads CASSSLPNTEAFF. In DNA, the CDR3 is TGTGCCAGCAGCTCCCTTCCGAACACTGAAGCTTTCTTT.

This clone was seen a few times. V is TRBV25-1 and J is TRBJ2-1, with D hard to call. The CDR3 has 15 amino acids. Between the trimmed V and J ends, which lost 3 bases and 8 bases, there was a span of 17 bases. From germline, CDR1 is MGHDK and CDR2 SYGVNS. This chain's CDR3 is CASSERDIGSDEQFF. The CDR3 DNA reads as TGTGCCAGCAGTGAGCGAGACATTGGGTCAGATGAGCAGTTCTTC.

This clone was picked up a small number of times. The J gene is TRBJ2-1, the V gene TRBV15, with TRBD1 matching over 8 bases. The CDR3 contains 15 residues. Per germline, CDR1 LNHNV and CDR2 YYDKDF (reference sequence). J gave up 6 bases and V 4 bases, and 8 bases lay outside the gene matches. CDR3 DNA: TGTGCCACCAGCAAACGATCGGACAGGGCCAATGAGCAGTTCTTC. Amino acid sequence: CATSKRSDRANEQFF.

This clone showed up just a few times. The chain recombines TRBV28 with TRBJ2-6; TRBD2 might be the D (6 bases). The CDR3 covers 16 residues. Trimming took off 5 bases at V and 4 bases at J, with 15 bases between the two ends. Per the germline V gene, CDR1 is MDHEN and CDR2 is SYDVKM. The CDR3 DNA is TGTGCCAGCAGTCGTCAGCGGGTGGCAGGGGCCAACGTCCTGACTTTC. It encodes CASSRQRVAGANVLTF.

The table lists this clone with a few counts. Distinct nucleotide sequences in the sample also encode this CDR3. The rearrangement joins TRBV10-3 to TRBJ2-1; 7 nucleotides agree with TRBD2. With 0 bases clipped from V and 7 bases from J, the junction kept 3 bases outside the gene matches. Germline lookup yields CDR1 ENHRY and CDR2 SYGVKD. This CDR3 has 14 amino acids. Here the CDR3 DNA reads TGTGCCATCAGTGAGTCAACGGGAGGAAATGAGCAGTTCTTC. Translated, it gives CAISESTGGNEQFF.

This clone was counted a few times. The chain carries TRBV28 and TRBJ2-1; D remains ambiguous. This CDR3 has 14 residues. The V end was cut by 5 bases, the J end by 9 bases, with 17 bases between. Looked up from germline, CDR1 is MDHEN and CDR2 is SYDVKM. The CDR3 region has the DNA TGTGCCAGCAGTCCAGGTTTCGGGTCCACTGAGCAGTTCTTC. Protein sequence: CASSPGFGSTEQFF.

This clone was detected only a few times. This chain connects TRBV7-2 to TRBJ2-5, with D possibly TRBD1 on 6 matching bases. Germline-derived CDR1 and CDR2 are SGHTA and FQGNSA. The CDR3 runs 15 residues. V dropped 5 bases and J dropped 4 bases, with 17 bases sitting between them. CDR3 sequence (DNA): TGTGCCAGCAGCAAGAGCCAGGGGTGGGGAGAGACCCAGTACTTC. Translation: CASSKSQGWGETQYF.